This T cell receptor (beta chain) was retrieved from a study of CD4 T cells in relation to SARS-CoV-2 and coronaviruses. Study details: After 10 days of antigen culture, PBMC TCR beta CDR3s were sequenced.

Before the COVID-19 pandemic, during about 2010-2018, CD4+ T cells were taken from unexposed donors. The cells were cultured for less than twelve days before CD4+ T cells were isolated. Testing used SARS-CoV-2 S/N and four cold-coronavirus spikes on unexposed-donor CD4+ T cells, cells permitting. Approximately 1.9 million PBMCs per well were cultured with about 9.4 IU/ml IL-2. Generated by immunoSEQ multiplex PCR, the TCRdb table keeps only in-frame clones and is missing some. The profile shows around 21,000 clones, roughly 66% of them singletons. V was pared by 6 bases and J by 7 bases, with 15 bases between. The germline V gene encodes CDR1 ENHRY and CDR2 SYGVKD. This CDR3 region has 14 residues. In its sample, this clone was seen a few times. Its antigen remains unknown.

Sequenced sample: CD4+ T cells from PBMCs, cultured in vitro. This clonotype was obtained from a human donor in good health. The chain uses TRBV10-3 and TRBJ1-4; D unresolved. The CDR3 bases are TGTGCCATCAGCCCCTCCGGTAACCTTGAAAAACTGTTTTTT. Residues: CAISPSGNLEKLFF.